The next 32 T cell receptor beta chains were all read from a single sample in a study of T cells in Graves' hyperthyroidism and ophthalmopathy. Using RNA transcripts as the source, TCR beta CDR3 regions were amplified. Primed by the HTBI set, a first-round RT-PCR was run on the TCR CDR3. Using its own MiXCR run on the multiplex PCR reads, TCRdb lists one record per CDR3 protein. The table shows around 580,000 distinct CDR3 sequences, with 35% to 55% occurring only once. Sequenced sample: peripheral blood or thyroid tissue (not recorded which). Receptors were obtained from a young woman with Graves' hyperthyroidism.

The table lists this clonotype with many counts. The genes are TRBV10-3 and TRBJ2-5, with D tentatively TRBD2 (6 bases). The ends were cut back, 2 bases at V and 9 bases at J, with 19 bases in the middle. The germline gives CDR1 ENHRY, CDR2 SYGVKD. The CDR3 sequence is 15 residues long. DNA of the CDR3: TGTGCCATCAGTGAGCCGGGAGTGGAAGCACGGGCCCAGTACTTC. Translated: CAISEPGVEARAQYF.

This clonotype showed up just a few times. The chain combines TRBV5-5 with TRBJ2-7; TRBD2 aligns across 11 bases. The CDR3 consists of 16 residues. Looked up from germline, CDR1 is SGHKS and CDR2 is YYEKEE (reference sequence). V trimming: 0 bases; J trimming: 1 base; junction bases outside the gene matches: 3. Here the CDR3 reads CASSLDLAGGSYEQYF. The DNA for the CDR3 is TGTGCCAGCAGCTTGGATCTAGCGGGAGGATCCTACGAGCAGTACTTC. Supplemented by reference TRBV5-5 and TRBJ2-7, the full variable domain reads DAGVTQSPTHLIKTRGQQVTLRCSPISGHKSVSWYQQVLGQGPQFIFQYYEKEERGRGNFPDRFSARQFPNYSSELNVNALLLGDSALYLCASSLDLAGGSYEQYFGPGTRLTVT.

As to this clonotype: One end of the junction is discordant with germline, which a read error may explain. V usage is TRBV7-7 and J usage is TRBJ2-5; D remains unclear. The V gene's germline CDR1 is SSHAT and CDR2 FNYEAQ (reference sequence). The CDR3 length is 13 residues. The CDR3 coding sequence is TGTGCTAGCATCCCGTTGGGGTTGGAGACCCAGTACTTC. It specifies CASIPLGLETQYF.

In its sample, this clonotype was seen a few times. The chain couples TRBV2 to TRBJ2-2; D gene unclear. There are 16 residues in the CDR3. Germline V gives CDR1 SNHLY, CDR2 FYNNEI. Trimming took off 5 bases at V and 0 bases at J, with 13 bases between the two ends. The CDR3: CASSLWRPANTGELFF. The CDR3 bases are TGTGCCAGCAGTCTCTGGCGGCCGGCGAACACCGGGGAGCTGTTTTTT.

This clonotype was counted ten times or more. CDR3 sequence reads: CATTSQGMNTEAFF. CDR3 nucleotide sequence: TGTGCCACGACGTCACAGGGAATGAACACTGAAGCTTTCTTT. This chain connects TRBV7-6 to TRBJ1-1, with a weak D call TRBD1 (6 bases). The V gene's germline CDR1 is SGHVS and CDR2 FNYEAQ. The CDR3 is 14 amino acids. V lost 10 bases to trimming and J lost 0 bases, with 15 bases between them.

Comment on this clonotype: The conserved closing phenylalanine or tryptophan is absent in this CDR3, likely reflecting a read error. No DNA is shown, since the ends of the CDR3 on it are uncertain; the CDR3 is the one TCRdb lists. This sequence joins TRBV29-1 and TRBJ2-2; the listed D gene, TRBD1, was not tested against the DNA. The length of the CDR3 is 14 amino acids, counting both ends. Germline V gene lookup returns CDR1 SQVTM and CDR2 ANQGSEA. CDR3 in amino acids: CSVKGSGMHRGAVV.

The chain carries TRBV20-1 and TRBJ2-5, with 7 bases lining up with TRBD1. This CDR3 comprises 11 residues. The germline V gene encodes CDR1 DFQATT and CDR2 SNEGSKA (reference sequence). J lost 8 bases, V lost 4 bases, and 4 bases had no gene match. The CDR3 DNA reads as TGCAGTGCTACAAACAGGGGAACCCAGTACTTC. It is translated as CSATNRGTQYF.

The table lists this clonotype with many counts. This rearrangement joins TRBV9 to TRBJ1-4; TRBD1 is a possible D gene (6 bases). This CDR3 spans 14 amino acids. Per the germline V gene, CDR1 is SGDLS and CDR2 is YYNGEE. Between the trimmed V and J ends, which lost 3 bases and 8 bases, there was a span of 14 bases. The CDR3 DNA is TGTGCCAGCAGCGGCTCAGGGGCTCAGGAAAAACTGTTTTTT. It yields the protein CASSGSGAQEKLFF.

This clonotype was observed once. The chain combines TRBV24-1 with TRBJ2-5; D remains ambiguous. V was trimmed by 9 bases and J by 0 bases, leaving 13 bases between them. CDR1 is KGHDR, CDR2 SFDVKD, per germline. The CDR3 has 14 amino acids. The CDR3 loop reads CATGDTGYQETQYF. The CDR3 coding sequence is TGTGCCACCGGCGACACCGGGTACCAAGAGACCCAGTACTTC.

The rearrangement links TRBV29-1 to TRBJ1-2, with D tentatively TRBD1 (6 bases). The CDR3 sequence is 14 residues long. Per the germline V gene, CDR1 is SQVTM and CDR2 is ANQGSEA. V was shortened by 4 bases and J by 7 bases, with 19 bases between the two germline ends. The CDR3 nucleotides are TGCAGCGTTGTCGGCGGGAGGGGGGGAGGTGGCTACACCTTC. It codes for CSVVGGRGGGGYTF. The entire variable domain, with the rest obtained from reference TRBV29-1 and TRBJ1-2, is as follows: SAVISQKPSRDICQRGTSLTIQCQVDSQVTMMFWYRQQPGQSLTLIATANQGSEATYESGFVIDKFPISRPNLTFSTLTVSNMSPEDSSIYLCSVVGGRGGGGYTFGSGTRLTVV.

This clonotype was seen ten or more times. The V call is TRBV12-3 or TRBV12-4, the J call TRBJ2-7; weak D call: TRBD1 (6 bases). CDR3 length: 15 amino acids. The V and J ends lost 5 bases and 0 bases respectively, with 14 bases between them. The CDR3 coding sequence is TGTGCCAGCAGTATGCAGAGGGACAACTCCTACGAGCAGTACTTC. Its translation is CASSMQRDNSYEQYF.

The rearrangement links TRBV29-1 to TRBJ1-1, with TRBD1 matching 7 bases. In germline, CDR1 is SQVTM, CDR2 ANQGSEA. The CDR3 has 15 amino acids. J gave up 4 bases and V 8 bases, and 16 bases lay outside the gene matches. The CDR3 loop reads CSIPPGDRRRTEAFF. The CDR3 region has the DNA TGCAGCATTCCCCCTGGGGACAGACGTCGCACTGAAGCTTTCTTT.

In its sample, this clonotype was seen many times. The chain employs TRBV7-2 and TRBJ1-5; unclear D gene. The V and J ends lost 7 bases and 3 bases respectively, with 7 bases between them. Germline CDR1 reads SGHTA; CDR2 reads FQGNSA. The CDR3 covers 12 residues. DNA of the CDR3: TGTGCCAGCACGGCAAACAATCAGCCCCAGCATTTT. This sequence encodes CASTANNQPQHF.

There are many counts of this clonotype. The rearrangement joins TRBV10-3 to TRBJ2-2; D gene uncertain. The CDR3 contains 13 residues. Trimming left V 7 bases short and J 5 bases short, with 11 bases between. Looked up from germline, CDR1 is ENHRY and CDR2 is SYGVKD. This chain's CDR3 is CAITRGRTGELFF. As DNA, the CDR3 is TGTGCCATCACCCGAGGACGAACCGGGGAGCTGTTTTTT.

This clonotype was recorded many times. This chain connects TRBV7-2 to TRBJ1-4; D ambiguous. This CDR3 comprises 13 residues. Germline V gene sequence: CDR1 SGHTA, CDR2 FQGNSA. V was trimmed by 3 bases and J by 5 bases, leaving 7 bases between them. The CDR3: CASSFTLNEKLFF. The CDR3 DNA reads TGTGCCAGCAGCTTTACACTGAATGAAAAACTGTTTTTT.

As concerns this clonotype: It may be a read error: a sequence one base away is much more abundant. This chain joins TRBV10-3 and TRBJ1-1; D is possibly TRBD1 (6 bases). Germline CDR1 and CDR2: ENHRY and SYGVKD. CDR3 length equals 14 residues. The CDR3 region is CASSYPIAGRGAFF. As DNA, the CDR3 is TGTGCCAGCAGTTACCCGATCGCGGGCAGGGGAGCTTTCTTT.

The chain combines TRBV11-3 with TRBJ1-1, with no clear D. Germline CDR1 and CDR2: SGHNT and YENEEA. This CDR3 is 13 amino acids long. V was shortened by 1 base and J by 8 bases, with 11 bases between the two germline ends. The CDR3 region has the DNA TGTGCCAGCAGCTTAGCGGACGGGAGAGAAGCTTTCTTT. It yields the protein CASSLADGREAFF.

This clonotype appeared many times. The CDR3 protein is CASSQDRTYSYEQYF. DNA for the CDR3: TGCGCCAGCAGCCAAGACAGGACCTACTCCTACGAGCAGTACTTC. J is TRBJ2-7 and V is TRBV4-1; D is ambiguous. The CDR3 runs to 15 residues. The V end was cut by 0 bases, the J end by 0 bases, with 9 bases between. Germline V gives CDR1 MGHRA, CDR2 YSYEKL.

This clonotype was counted ten times or more. The chain is built from TRBV19 and TRBJ1-5; D ambiguous. The ends were cut back, 4 bases at V and 4 bases at J, with 11 bases in the middle. The CDR3 runs to 14 residues. Germline values: CDR1 LNHDA, CDR2 SQIVND (reference sequence). The CDR3 region has the DNA TGTGCCAGTAGTAATCAAAGAATTAATCAGCCCCAGCATTTT. Amino acids: CASSNQRINQPQHF.

This clonotype came up once. J is TRBJ1-3 and V is TRBV5-1; D gene uncertain. Germline CDR1 is SGHRS and CDR2 is YFSETQ. CDR3 length: 13 residues. Trimming removed 1 base at V and 6 bases at J, with 8 bases between. Here the CDR3 reads CASSLFWVNTIYF. Written as DNA, the CDR3 is TGCGCCAGCAGCTTGTTCTGGGTAAACACCATATATTTT.

CDR3 nucleotide sequence: TGTGCCAGCAGCCTAACGTTCGGGTTTTCCTATGGCTACACCTTC. Encoded protein: CASSLTFGFSYGYTF. The chain is built from TRBV4-2 and TRBJ1-2; D ambiguous. This CDR3 spans 15 amino acids. Per germline, CDR1 LGHNA and CDR2 YNFKEQ. The V and J ends lost 4 bases and 4 bases respectively, with 16 bases between them.

This chain joins TRBV10-1 and TRBJ1-2; D not certain. CDR1 and CDR2 (germline): WNHNN, SYGVQD (reference sequence). This CDR3 has 15 amino acids. V dropped 2 bases and J dropped 7 bases, with 17 bases sitting between them. The CDR3 DNA is TGCGCCAGCAGTGAGCCTGAGGGAGGTGGTGGTGGCTACACCTTC. As protein: CASSEPEGGGGGYTF.

The chain is built from TRBV29-1 and TRBJ2-7; TRBD2 might be the D (5 bases). The end of the DNA is better explained by TRBJ2-1, so the J call may be wrong. The CDR3 is 12 amino acids. Germline CDR1 reads SQVTM; CDR2 reads ANQGSEA. CDR3 loop: CSVTTGGLGQFF. CDR3 coding DNA: TGCAGCGTGACGACTGGCGGGTTGGGGCAGTTCTTC.

This clonotype was observed many times. This chain links TRBV5-1 with TRBJ2-7; maybe TRBD1 (8 bases). Germline lookup yields CDR1 SGHRS and CDR2 YFSETQ. Trimming left V 4 bases short and J 6 bases short, with 14 bases between. This CDR3 spans 13 amino acids. CDR3 nucleotides: TGCGCCAGCAGCGTGGACAGGGAGGGCGAGCAGTACTTC. Its protein is CASSVDREGEQYF.

The CDR3 nucleotides read TGCGCCAGCATGGCGTTAACGCATCAGCCCCAGGCAAATGAAAAACTGTTTTTT. Protein product: CASMALTHQPQANEKLFF. The rearrangement links TRBV10-2 to TRBJ1-4; the D is unclear. The V end was cut by 7 bases, the J end by 5 bases, with 26 bases between. CDR1 WSHSY and CDR2 SAAADI come from the germline V gene. The CDR3 spans 18 residues.

This clonotype was observed at least ten times. The chain combines TRBV30 with TRBJ1-5; no firm D call. There are 12 residues in the CDR3. In germline, CDR1 is GTSNPN, CDR2 SVGIG (reference sequence). V was shortened by 3 bases and J by 1 base, with 4 bases between the two germline ends. DNA for the CDR3: TGTGCCTGGAGCATCAGCAATCAGCCCCAGCATTTT. This translates into CAWSISNQPQHF.

This clonotype was picked up many times. J is TRBJ1-1 and V is TRBV5-6; D unresolved. This CDR3 comprises 14 residues. Germline V lookup: CDR1 SGHDT, CDR2 YYEEEE. V was clipped by 7 bases and J by 1 base, with 14 bases between them. This CDR3 reads CASRPRPRNTEAFF. In nucleotides, the CDR3 is TGTGCCAGCCGGCCCAGACCGAGGAACACTGAAGCTTTCTTT.

This clonotype was seen ten or more times. The rearrangement uses TRBV2 and TRBJ1-4; D gene uncertain. The CDR3 has 16 amino acids. Trimming took 2 bases from V and 4 from J, leaving 14 bases between them. Germline CDR1 reads SNHLY; CDR2 reads FYNNEI. This CDR3 is CASSEFGPEYNEKLFF. The CDR3 nucleotides are TGTGCCAGCAGTGAATTCGGTCCAGAATATAATGAAAAACTGTTTTTT. Based on the CDR3 plus reference TRBV2 and TRBJ1-4, the full variable domain is EPEVTQTPSHQVTQMGQEVILRCVPISNHLYFYWYRQILGQKVEFLVSFYNNEISEKSEIFDDQFSVERPDGSNFTLKIRSTKLEDSAMYFCASSEFGPEYNEKLFFGSGTQLSVL.

The V gene is TRBV7-9, the J gene TRBJ1-6, with D maybe TRBD1 (6 bases). Trimming removed 5 bases from V and 7 bases from J, with 18 bases in between. CDR3 size: 16 residues. Germline V CDR1 and CDR2: SEHNR, FQNEAQ (reference sequence). The CDR3 spells CASSPYGGAGNSPLHF. CDR3 DNA sequence: TGTGCCAGCAGCCCCTACGGGGGCGCTGGGAATTCACCCCTCCACTTT.

The rearrangement links TRBV27 to TRBJ1-4; possible D gene TRBD1, 6 bases. The CDR3 length is 14 residues. Trimming pared 4 bases from V and 8 bases from J, leaving 14 bases between. CDR1 is MNHEY, CDR2 SMNVEV, per germline (reference sequence). The CDR3 protein is CASSYRASKEKLFF. The CDR3 DNA follows: TGTGCCAGCAGTTACAGGGCGAGCAAAGAAAAACTGTTTTTT.

This clonotype was picked up many times. V gene TRBV2 combines with J gene TRBJ1-2, with D tentatively TRBD1 (6 bases). The CDR3 totals 14 residues. Trimming pared 0 bases from V and 6 bases from J, leaving 11 bases between. Per germline, CDR1 SNHLY and CDR2 FYNNEI. The CDR3, as DNA: TGTGCCAGCAGTGAAGCCTGGCCAGGGGATGGCTACACCTTC. The encoded protein is CASSEAWPGDGYTF.

This clonotype showed up many times. Here the CDR3 reads CSARDRMNTEAFF. The CDR3 DNA follows: TGCAGTGCTAGAGATCGGATGAACACTGAAGCTTTCTTT. The rearrangement uses TRBV20-1 and TRBJ1-1; the D is unclear. Germline V gene data show CDR1 as DFQATT and CDR2 as SNEGSKA (reference sequence). Trimming removed 0 bases at V and 0 bases at J, with 5 bases between. The CDR3 runs to 13 residues.